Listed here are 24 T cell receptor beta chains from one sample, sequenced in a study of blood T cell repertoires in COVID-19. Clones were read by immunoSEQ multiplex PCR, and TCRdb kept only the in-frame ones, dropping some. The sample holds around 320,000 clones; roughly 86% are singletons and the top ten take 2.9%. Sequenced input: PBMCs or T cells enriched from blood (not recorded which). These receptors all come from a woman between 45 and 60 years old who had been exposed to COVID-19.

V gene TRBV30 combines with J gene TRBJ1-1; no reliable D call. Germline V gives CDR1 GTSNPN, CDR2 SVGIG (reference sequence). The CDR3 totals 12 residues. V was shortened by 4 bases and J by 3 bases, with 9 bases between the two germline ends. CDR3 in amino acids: CAWIHEDTEAFF. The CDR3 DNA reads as TGTGCCTGGATTCATGAGGACACTGAAGCTTTCTTT.

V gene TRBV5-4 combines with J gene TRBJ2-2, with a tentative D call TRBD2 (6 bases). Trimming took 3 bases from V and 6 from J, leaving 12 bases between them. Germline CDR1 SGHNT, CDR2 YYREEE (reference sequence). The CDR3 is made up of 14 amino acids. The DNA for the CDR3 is TGTGCCAGCAGCTCGGGACTCCTCCCCGGGGAGCTGTTTTTT. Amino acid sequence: CASSSGLLPGELFF.

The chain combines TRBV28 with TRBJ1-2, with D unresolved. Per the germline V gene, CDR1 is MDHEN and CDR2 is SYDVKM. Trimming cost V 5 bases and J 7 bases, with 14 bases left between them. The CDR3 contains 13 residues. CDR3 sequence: CASSPHEVRGYTF. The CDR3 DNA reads TGTGCCAGCAGTCCCCACGAGGTTCGTGGCTACACCTTC.

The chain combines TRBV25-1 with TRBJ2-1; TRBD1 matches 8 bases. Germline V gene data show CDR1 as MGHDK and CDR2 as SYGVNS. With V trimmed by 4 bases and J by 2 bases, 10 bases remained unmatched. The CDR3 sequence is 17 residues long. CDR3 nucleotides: TGTGCCAGCAGTGCCACTCCCGGGACAGGTCCCTACAATGAGCAGTTCTTC. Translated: CASSATPGTGPYNEQFF.

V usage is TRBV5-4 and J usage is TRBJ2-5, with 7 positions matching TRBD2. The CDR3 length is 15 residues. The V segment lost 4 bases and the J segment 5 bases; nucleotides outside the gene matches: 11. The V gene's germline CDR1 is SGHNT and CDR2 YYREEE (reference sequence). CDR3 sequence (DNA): TGTGCCAGCAGCCTTGGCGGGGAGGGATGGGAGACCCAGTACTTC. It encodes CASSLGGEGWETQYF.

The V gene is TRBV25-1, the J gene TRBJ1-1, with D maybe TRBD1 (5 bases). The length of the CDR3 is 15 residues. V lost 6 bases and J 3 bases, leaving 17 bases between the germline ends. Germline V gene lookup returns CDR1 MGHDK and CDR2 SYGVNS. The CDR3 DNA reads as TGTGCCAGCAGGCATCCAGGGTCCTCTGACACTGAAGCTTTCTTT. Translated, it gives CASRHPGSSDTEAFF.

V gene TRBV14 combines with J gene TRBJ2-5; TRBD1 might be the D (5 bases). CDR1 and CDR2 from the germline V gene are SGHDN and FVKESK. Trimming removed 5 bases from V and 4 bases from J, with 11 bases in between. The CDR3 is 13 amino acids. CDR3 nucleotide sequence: TGTGCCAGCAGCAAAGGACAAGGAGAGACCCAGTACTTC. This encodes CASSKGQGETQYF.

CDR3 region: CASSAQGGSPSTDTQYF. The CDR3, as DNA: TGTGCCAGCAGCGCTCAGGGGGGATCACCAAGCACAGATACGCAGTATTTT. V gene TRBV9 combines with J gene TRBJ2-3; D perhaps matches TRBD1 (7 bases). The CDR3 covers 17 residues. V was cut by 3 bases and J by 0 bases, with 17 bases left in between. Germline-derived CDR1 and CDR2 are SGDLS and YYNGEE.

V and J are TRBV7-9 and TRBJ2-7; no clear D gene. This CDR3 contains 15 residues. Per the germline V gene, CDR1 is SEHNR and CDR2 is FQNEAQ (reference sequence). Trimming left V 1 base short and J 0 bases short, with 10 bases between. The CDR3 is CASSLDGRSSYEQYF. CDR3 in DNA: TGTGCCAGCAGCTTAGACGGCCGGAGCTCCTACGAGCAGTACTTC.

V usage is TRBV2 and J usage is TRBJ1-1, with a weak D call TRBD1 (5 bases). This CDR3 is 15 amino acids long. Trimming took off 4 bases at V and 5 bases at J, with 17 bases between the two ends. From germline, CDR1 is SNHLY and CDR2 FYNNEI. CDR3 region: CASSGPRAGGTEAFF. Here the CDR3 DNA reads TGTGCCAGCAGTGGACCCCGGGCGGGGGGGACTGAAGCTTTCTTT.

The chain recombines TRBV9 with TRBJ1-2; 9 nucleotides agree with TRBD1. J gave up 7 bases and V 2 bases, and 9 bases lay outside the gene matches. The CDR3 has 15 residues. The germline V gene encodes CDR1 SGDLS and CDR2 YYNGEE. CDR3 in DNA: TGTGCCAGCAGCGTCCAAACAGGGGGCGCGGGTGGCTACACCTTC. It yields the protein CASSVQTGGAGGYTF.

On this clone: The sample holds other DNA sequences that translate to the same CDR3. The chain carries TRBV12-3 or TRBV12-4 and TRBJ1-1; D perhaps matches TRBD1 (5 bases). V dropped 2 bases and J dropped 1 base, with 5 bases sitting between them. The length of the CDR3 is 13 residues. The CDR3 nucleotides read TGTGCCAGCAGTTTAAGGGGGAACACTGAAGCTTTCTTT. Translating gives CASSLRGNTEAFF.

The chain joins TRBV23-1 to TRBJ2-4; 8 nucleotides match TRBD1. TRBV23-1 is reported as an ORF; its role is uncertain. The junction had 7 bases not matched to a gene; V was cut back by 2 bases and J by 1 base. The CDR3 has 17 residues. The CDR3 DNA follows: TGCGCCAGCAGTCAACCTCGACAGGGGTTCGCCAAAAACATTCAGTACTTC. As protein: CASSQPRQGFAKNIQYF.

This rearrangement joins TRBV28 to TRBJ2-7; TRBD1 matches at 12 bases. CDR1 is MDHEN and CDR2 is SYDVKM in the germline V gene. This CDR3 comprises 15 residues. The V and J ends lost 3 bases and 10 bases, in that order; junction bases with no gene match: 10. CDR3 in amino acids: CASSFSPGTGGSQYF. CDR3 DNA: TGTGCCAGCAGTTTTTCCCCCGGGACAGGGGGCTCTCAGTACTTC.

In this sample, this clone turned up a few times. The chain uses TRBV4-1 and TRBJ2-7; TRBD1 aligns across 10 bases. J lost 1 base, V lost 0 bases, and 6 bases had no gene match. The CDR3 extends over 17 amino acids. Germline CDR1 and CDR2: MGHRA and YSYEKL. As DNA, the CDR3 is TGCGCCAGCAGCCAAGATGAGAGACAGGGGGCTTCCTACGAGCAGTACTTC. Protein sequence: CASSQDERQGASYEQYF.

The CDR3 coding sequence is TGTGCCAGCACCATGAGGCGGGTCGCAACTAATGAAAAACTGTTTTTT. Residues: CASTMRRVATNEKLFF. This chain joins TRBV7-8 and TRBJ1-4; D ambiguous. This CDR3 is 16 amino acids long. Germline CDR1 reads SGHVS; CDR2 reads FQNEAQ. V was trimmed by 7 bases and J by 0 bases, leaving 15 bases between them.

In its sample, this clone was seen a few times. DNA for the CDR3: TGTGCCAGCAGGGACAGGAGCTACGAGCAGTACTTC. This translates into CASRDRSYEQYF. The chain joins TRBV7-8 to TRBJ2-7; 7 bases align to TRBD1. CDR3 length: 12 residues. V trimming: 6 bases; J trimming: 3 bases; junction bases outside the gene matches: 2. Germline values: CDR1 SGHVS, CDR2 FQNEAQ.

DNA for the CDR3: TGTGCCAGCAGTTCCGGACAGAGCTCCTACAATGAGCAGTTCTTC. Protein product: CASSSGQSSYNEQFF. V usage is TRBV28 and J usage is TRBJ2-1, with a possible D match to TRBD1 (6 bases). The ends were cut back, 4 bases at V and 0 bases at J, with 10 bases in the middle. The CDR3 loop spans 15 amino acids. Per germline, CDR1 MDHEN and CDR2 SYDVKM.

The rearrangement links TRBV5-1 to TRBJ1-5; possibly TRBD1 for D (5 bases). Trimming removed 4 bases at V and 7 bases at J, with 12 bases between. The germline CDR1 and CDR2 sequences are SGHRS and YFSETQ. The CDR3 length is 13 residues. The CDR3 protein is CASSRGWGQPQHF. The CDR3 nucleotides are TGCGCCAGCAGCCGAGGATGGGGCCAGCCCCAGCATTTT.

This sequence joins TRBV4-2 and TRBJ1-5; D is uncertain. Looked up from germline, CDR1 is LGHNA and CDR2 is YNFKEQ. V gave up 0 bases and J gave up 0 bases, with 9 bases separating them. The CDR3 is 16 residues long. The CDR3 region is CASSQDTQNSNQPQHF. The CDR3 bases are TGTGCCAGCAGCCAAGATACACAGAATAGCAATCAGCCCCAGCATTTT.

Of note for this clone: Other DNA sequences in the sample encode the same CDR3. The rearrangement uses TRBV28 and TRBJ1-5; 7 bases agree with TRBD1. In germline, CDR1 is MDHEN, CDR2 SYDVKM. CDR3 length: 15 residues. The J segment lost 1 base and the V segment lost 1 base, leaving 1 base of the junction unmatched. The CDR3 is CASSLSGQSNQPQHF. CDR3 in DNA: TGTGCCAGCAGTTTATCGGGACAGAGCAATCAGCCCCAGCATTTT.

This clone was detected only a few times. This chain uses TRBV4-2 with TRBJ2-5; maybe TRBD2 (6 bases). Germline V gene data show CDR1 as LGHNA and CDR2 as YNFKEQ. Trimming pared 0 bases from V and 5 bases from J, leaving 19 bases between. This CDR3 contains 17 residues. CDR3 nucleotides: TGTGCCAGCAGCCAAGAAGTCATGCTAGTGGGAGGCGAGACCCAGTACTTC. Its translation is CASSQEVMLVGGETQYF.

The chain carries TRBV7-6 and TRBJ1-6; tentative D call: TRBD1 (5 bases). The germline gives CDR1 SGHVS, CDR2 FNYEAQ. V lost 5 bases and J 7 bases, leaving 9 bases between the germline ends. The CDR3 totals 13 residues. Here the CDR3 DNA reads TGTGCCAGCAGCCAGGGAAGCAATTCACCCCTCCACTTT. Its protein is CASSQGSNSPLHF.

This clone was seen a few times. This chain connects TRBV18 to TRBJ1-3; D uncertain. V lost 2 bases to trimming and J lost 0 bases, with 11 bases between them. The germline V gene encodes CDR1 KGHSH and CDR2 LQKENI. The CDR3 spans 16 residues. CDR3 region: CASSPVGSNSGNTIYF. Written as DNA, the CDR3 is TGTGCCAGCTCACCAGTAGGGAGCAACTCTGGAAACACCATATATTTT.